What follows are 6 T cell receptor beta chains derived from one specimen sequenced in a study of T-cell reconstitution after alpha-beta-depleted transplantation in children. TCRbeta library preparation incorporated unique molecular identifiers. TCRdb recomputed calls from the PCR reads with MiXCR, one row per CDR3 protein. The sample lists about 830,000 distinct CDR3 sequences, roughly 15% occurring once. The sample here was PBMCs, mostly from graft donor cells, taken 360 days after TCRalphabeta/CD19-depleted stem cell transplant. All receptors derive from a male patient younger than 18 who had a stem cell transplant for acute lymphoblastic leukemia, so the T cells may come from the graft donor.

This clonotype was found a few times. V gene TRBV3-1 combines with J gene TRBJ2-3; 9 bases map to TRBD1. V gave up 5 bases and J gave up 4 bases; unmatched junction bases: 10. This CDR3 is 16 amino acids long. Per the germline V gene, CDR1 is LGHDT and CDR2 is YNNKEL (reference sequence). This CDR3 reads CASSVTGGVRADTQYF. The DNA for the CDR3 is TGTGCCAGCAGCGTTACAGGGGGCGTCCGGGCAGATACGCAGTATTTT.

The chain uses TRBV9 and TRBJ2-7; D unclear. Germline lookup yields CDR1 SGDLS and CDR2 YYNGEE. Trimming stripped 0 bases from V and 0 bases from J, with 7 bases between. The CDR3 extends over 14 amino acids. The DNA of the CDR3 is TGTGCCAGCAGCGTAGGGGCTAACTCCTACGAGCAGTACTTC. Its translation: CASSVGANSYEQYF.

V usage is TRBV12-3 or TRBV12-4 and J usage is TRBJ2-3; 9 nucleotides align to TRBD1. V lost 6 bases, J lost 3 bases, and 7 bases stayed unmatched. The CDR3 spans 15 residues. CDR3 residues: CASSRDRVGTDTQYF. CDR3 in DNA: TGTGCCAGCAGCAGGGACAGGGTGGGGACAGATACGCAGTATTTT.

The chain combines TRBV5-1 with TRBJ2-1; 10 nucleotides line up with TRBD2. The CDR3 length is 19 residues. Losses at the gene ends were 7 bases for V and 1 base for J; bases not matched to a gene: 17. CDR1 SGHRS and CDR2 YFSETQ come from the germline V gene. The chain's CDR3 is CASSALSGRAYFSYNEQFF. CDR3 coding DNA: TGCGCCAGCTCCGCTCTGAGCGGGAGGGCCTACTTTTCCTACAATGAGCAGTTCTTC.

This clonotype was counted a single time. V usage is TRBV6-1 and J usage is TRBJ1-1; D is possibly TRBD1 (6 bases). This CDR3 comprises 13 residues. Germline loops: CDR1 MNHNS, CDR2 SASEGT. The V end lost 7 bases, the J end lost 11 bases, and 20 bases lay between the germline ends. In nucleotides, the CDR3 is TGTGCCAGCATCAAAGGCAGGGGAGGGGGGGCTTTCTTT. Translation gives CASIKGRGGGAFF.

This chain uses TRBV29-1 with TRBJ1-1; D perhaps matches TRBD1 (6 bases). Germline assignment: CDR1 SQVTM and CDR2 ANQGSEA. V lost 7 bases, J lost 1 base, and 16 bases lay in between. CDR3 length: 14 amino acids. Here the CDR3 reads CSACGGTRNTEAFF. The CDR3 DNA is TGCAGCGCTTGCGGGGGGACACGGAACACTGAAGCTTTCTTT.